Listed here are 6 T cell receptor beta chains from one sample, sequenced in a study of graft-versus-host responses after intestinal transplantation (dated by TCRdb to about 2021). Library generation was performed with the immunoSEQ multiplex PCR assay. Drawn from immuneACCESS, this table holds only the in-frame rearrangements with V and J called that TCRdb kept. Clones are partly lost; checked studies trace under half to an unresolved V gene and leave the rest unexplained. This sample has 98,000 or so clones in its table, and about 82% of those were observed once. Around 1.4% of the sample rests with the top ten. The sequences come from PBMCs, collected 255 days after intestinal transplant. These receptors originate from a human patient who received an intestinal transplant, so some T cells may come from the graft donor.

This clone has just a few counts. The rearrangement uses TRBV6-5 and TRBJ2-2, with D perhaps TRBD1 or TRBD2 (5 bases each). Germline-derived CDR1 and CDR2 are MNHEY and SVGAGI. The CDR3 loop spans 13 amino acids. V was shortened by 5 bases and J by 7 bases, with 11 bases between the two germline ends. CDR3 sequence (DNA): TGTGCCAGCAGTGAAGGGGAGAACGGGGAGCTGTTTTTT. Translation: CASSEGENGELFF.

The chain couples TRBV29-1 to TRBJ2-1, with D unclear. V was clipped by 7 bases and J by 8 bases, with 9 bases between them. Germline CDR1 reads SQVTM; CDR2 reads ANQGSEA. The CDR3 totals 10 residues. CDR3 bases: TGCAGCGCCCGGAACGATGAGCAGTTCTTC. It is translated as CSARNDEQFF.

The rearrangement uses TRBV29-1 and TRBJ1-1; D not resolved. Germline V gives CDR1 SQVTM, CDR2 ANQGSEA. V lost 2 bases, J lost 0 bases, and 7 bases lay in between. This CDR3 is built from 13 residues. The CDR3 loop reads CSVESGMNTEAFF. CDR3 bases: TGCAGCGTTGAATCTGGAATGAACACTGAAGCTTTCTTT.

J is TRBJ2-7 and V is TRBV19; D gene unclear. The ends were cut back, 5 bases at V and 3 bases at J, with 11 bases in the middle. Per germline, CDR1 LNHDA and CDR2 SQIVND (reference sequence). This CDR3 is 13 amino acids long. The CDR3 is CASSEGRFYEQYF. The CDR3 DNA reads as TGTGCCAGTAGTGAAGGCCGATTCTACGAGCAGTACTTC.

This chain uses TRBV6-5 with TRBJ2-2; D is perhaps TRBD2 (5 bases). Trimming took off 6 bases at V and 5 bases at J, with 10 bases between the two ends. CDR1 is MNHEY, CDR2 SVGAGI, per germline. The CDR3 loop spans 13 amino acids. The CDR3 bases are TGTGCCAGCAGCCGAACTAGGACCGGGGAGCTGTTTTTT. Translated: CASSRTRTGELFF.

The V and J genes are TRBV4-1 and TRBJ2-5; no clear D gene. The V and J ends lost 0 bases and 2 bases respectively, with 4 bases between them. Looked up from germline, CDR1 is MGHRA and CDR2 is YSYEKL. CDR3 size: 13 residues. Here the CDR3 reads CASSQDPQETQYF. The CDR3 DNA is TGCGCCAGCAGCCAAGATCCTCAAGAGACCCAGTACTTC.